One and the same sample provided the 27 T cell receptor beta chains below, sequenced in a study of shared clonotypes between healthy human individuals. Assay used: immunoSEQ multiplex PCR; TCRdb lists only in-frame clones, some missing. The sample lists over a million clones; roughly 74% were seen once. Sequencing was done on a sample of memory CD4+ T cells from PBMCs. Subset given: CD45RA-negative fraction. These receptors were taken from a man aged 18 to 29 in good health. Some clones in this sample may be carry-over from other donors' samples.

V gene TRBV19 combines with J gene TRBJ1-2; possibly TRBD1 for D (5 bases). Germline V gene data show CDR1 as LNHDA and CDR2 as SQIVND (reference sequence). The CDR3 extends over 14 amino acids. V dropped 3 bases and J dropped 5 bases, with 13 bases sitting between them. CDR3 bases: TGTGCCAGTAGTATGTCGGGGGAGCAATATGGCTACACCTTC. Its translation is CASSMSGEQYGYTF.

This clone occurred once. The chain uses TRBV6-6 and TRBJ2-7; D is uncertain. V gave up 6 bases and J gave up 7 bases, with 16 bases separating them. The CDR3 spans 13 residues. CDR1 and CDR2 (germline): MNHNY, SVGAGI (reference sequence). The CDR3 region has the DNA TGTGCCAGCAGCGAACAGACCTTCGAAGAGCAGTACTTC. It codes for CASSEQTFEEQYF.

J is TRBJ1-5 and V is TRBV28, with 11 positions matching TRBD1. J was trimmed by 4 bases and V by 8 bases; bases with no gene match: 7. Germline V gives CDR1 MDHEN, CDR2 SYDVKM. This CDR3 contains 15 residues. The DNA for the CDR3 is TGTGCCAGCCAACTAGGGACAGGGGGGAATCAGCCCCAGCATTTT. This gives the protein CASQLGTGGNQPQHF.

The chain recombines TRBV4-3 with TRBJ1-1, with TRBD1 as a possible D gene (6 bases). This CDR3 has 18 amino acids. CDR1 is LGHNA, CDR2 YSLEER, per germline. The V gene lost 3 bases and the J gene lost 0 bases, with 20 bases spanning the gap. CDR3 nucleotide sequence: TGCGCCAGCAGCCATAGCCGGGACACCGAATTCGTGAACACTGAAGCTTTCTTT. It specifies CASSHSRDTEFVNTEAFF.

Points on this clone: Within the sample, other DNA sequences also encode this same CDR3. The chain employs TRBV5-1 and TRBJ2-3; D is ambiguous. The CDR3 covers 14 residues. Trimming removed 3 bases from V and 0 bases from J, with 8 bases in between. The V gene's germline CDR1 is SGHRS and CDR2 YFSETQ. CDR3 DNA: TGCGCCAGCAGCTCACCTGACAGCACAGATACGCAGTATTTT. It is translated as CASSSPDSTDTQYF.

The chain combines TRBV7-8 with TRBJ1-1, with D possibly matching TRBD1 (6 bases). The CDR3 has 15 amino acids. V was cut by 5 bases and J by 0 bases, with 13 bases left in between. The V gene's germline CDR1 is SGHVS and CDR2 FQNEAQ. The CDR3 sequence: CASSPTTGLNTEAFF. DNA of the CDR3: TGTGCCAGCAGCCCTACGACAGGTCTGAACACTGAAGCTTTCTTT.

The chain employs TRBV5-1 and TRBJ2-7; TRBD2 aligns across 12 bases. The length of the CDR3 is 17 residues. Germline V gene lookup returns CDR1 SGHRS and CDR2 YFSETQ. J lost 1 base, V lost 0 bases, and 5 bases had no gene match. CDR3 residues: CASSLAAGLAGSYEQYF. The CDR3 coding sequence is TGCGCCAGCAGCTTGGCCGCTGGACTAGCGGGATCCTACGAGCAGTACTTC.

The V and J genes are TRBV15 and TRBJ2-1; 7 bases fit TRBD2. The CDR3 has 15 residues. J was trimmed by 3 bases and V by 3 bases; bases with no gene match: 5. Germline V CDR1 and CDR2: LNHNV, YYDKDF (reference sequence). Here the CDR3 reads CATSRRASGYNEQFF. As DNA, the CDR3 is TGTGCCACCAGCAGGCGGGCTAGCGGCTACAATGAGCAGTTCTTC.

This chain links TRBV10-3 with TRBJ1-2, with D possibly being TRBD1 (6 bases). V was shortened by 11 bases and J by 0 bases, with 10 bases between the two germline ends. The germline CDR1 and CDR2 sequences are ENHRY and SYGVKD. The CDR3 runs to 12 residues. The CDR3 reads CAAGQPNYGYTF. The CDR3 DNA sequence: TGTGCCGCGGGACAACCTAACTATGGCTACACCTTC.

The chain recombines TRBV6-1 with TRBJ2-4; 12 bases are a match to TRBD1. The J segment lost 6 bases and the V segment lost 3 bases, leaving 6 bases of the junction unmatched. The CDR3 loop spans 16 amino acids. Looked up from germline, CDR1 is MNHNS and CDR2 is SASEGT. The CDR3 nucleotides read TGTGCCAGCAGTGACAGGGACAGGGGGCTTGGAAACATTCAGTACTTC. Its protein is CASSDRDRGLGNIQYF.

The V gene is TRBV5-1, the J gene TRBJ2-1, with 8 positions matching TRBD2. Germline loops: CDR1 SGHRS, CDR2 YFSETQ. The J segment lost 4 bases and the V segment lost 0 bases, leaving 15 bases of the junction unmatched. The CDR3 has 19 residues. CDR3 sequence: CASSLVARAGAPQYNEQFF. In DNA, the CDR3 is TGCGCCAGCAGCTTGGTAGCTCGAGCGGGAGCTCCCCAATACAATGAGCAGTTCTTC.

The chain recombines TRBV29-1 with TRBJ1-1; D possibly corresponds to TRBD1 (5 bases). This CDR3 spans 11 amino acids. V was cut by 8 bases and J by 3 bases, with 10 bases left in between. Looked up from germline, CDR1 is SQVTM and CDR2 is ANQGSEA. CDR3 protein: CSTREYTEAFF. CDR3 coding DNA: TGCAGCACCAGGGAGTACACTGAAGCTTTCTTT.

The chain carries TRBV6-5 and TRBJ1-1, with D possibly matching TRBD1 (6 bases). The CDR3 has 14 residues. Trimming shortened V by 6 bases and J by 4 bases, and 15 bases separated the two germline ends. The germline V gene has CDR1 MNHEY and CDR2 SVGAGI. Here the CDR3 DNA reads TGTGCCAGCAGCCCCCGGGGGCAGTCCACTGAAGCTTTCTTT. Translating gives CASSPRGQSTEAFF.

J is TRBJ1-3 and V is TRBV25-1; no definite D call. V was shortened by 8 bases and J by 4 bases, with 12 bases between the two germline ends. The CDR3 spans 13 residues. The germline V gene has CDR1 MGHDK and CDR2 SYGVNS. This CDR3 reads CASRTVGGNTIYF. The CDR3 DNA sequence: TGTGCCAGCCGGACGGTTGGAGGAAACACCATATATTTT. Using reference TRBV25-1 and TRBJ1-3 for the parts outside the CDR3, the full variable domain is EADIYQTPRYLVIGTGKKITLECSQTMGHDKMYWYQQDPGMELHLIHYSYGVNSTEKGDLSSESTVSRIRTEHFPLTLESARPSHTSQYLCASRTVGGNTIYFGEGSWLTVV.

This clone was recorded once. The V gene is TRBV5-1, the J gene TRBJ2-3; possibly TRBD2 for D (6 bases). Trimming took off 5 bases at V and 4 bases at J, with 14 bases between the two ends. CDR1 and CDR2 (germline): SGHRS, YFSETQ. The CDR3 consists of 14 residues. The CDR3 DNA reads as TGCGCCAGCAGTCCCGGGAGCTCGGCAGATACGCAGTATTTT. This sequence encodes CASSPGSSADTQYF.

This clone was seen only a few times. The chain uses TRBV10-2 and TRBJ2-6; 10 bases agree with TRBD2. The CDR3 has 17 amino acids. The germline gives CDR1 WSHSY, CDR2 SAAADI. The junction had 6 bases not matched to a gene; V was cut back by 3 bases and J by 4 bases. The CDR3 here is CASSDPAGGAGANVLTF. The DNA for the CDR3 is TGCGCCAGCAGTGATCCAGCGGGAGGGGCCGGGGCCAACGTCCTGACTTTC.

The rearrangement uses TRBV28 and TRBJ2-1; TRBD1 agrees at 7 bases. CDR3 length: 14 residues. Germline trimming cut 6 bases from V and 3 bases from J; bases unmatched to any gene: 5. Germline CDR1 MDHEN, CDR2 SYDVKM. The chain's CDR3 is CASRRQGVYNEQFF. The CDR3 DNA follows: TGTGCCAGCAGAAGACAGGGTGTCTACAATGAGCAGTTCTTC.

The table lists this clone with a few counts. The J gene is TRBJ2-1, the V gene TRBV5-1, with 10 nucleotides matching TRBD2. V shed 4 bases and J 6 bases; nucleotides not matched to a gene: 7. Germline CDR1 is SGHRS and CDR2 is YFSETQ. CDR3 length: 15 amino acids. This CDR3 reads CASSGTSGTRNEQFF. The CDR3 DNA reads TGCGCCAGCAGCGGAACTAGCGGGACCCGCAATGAGCAGTTCTTC.

Note on this clone: The same CDR3 arises from other DNA sequences in this sample as well. The chain joins TRBV5-1 to TRBJ1-1; no clear D. The V gene lost 0 bases and the J gene lost 1 base, with 4 bases spanning the gap. The CDR3 extends over 13 amino acids. Germline lookup yields CDR1 SGHRS and CDR2 YFSETQ. The CDR3 region is CASSLVSNTEAFF. CDR3 coding DNA: TGCGCCAGCAGCTTGGTGTCGAACACTGAAGCTTTCTTT.

The chain is built from TRBV29-1 and TRBJ1-5, with a possible D match to TRBD1 (5 bases). Germline V gene data show CDR1 as SQVTM and CDR2 as ANQGSEA. The V end was cut by 0 bases, the J end by 6 bases, with 9 bases between. CDR3 length: 13 amino acids. CDR3 protein: CSVEEVRGQPQHF. CDR3 in DNA: TGCAGCGTTGAAGAAGTGAGGGGTCAGCCCCAGCATTTT.

The rearrangement joins TRBV7-2 to TRBJ2-5; 7 positions match TRBD2. The CDR3 loop spans 14 amino acids. Unmatched junction bases numbered 4, after V lost 4 bases and J lost 2 bases. Germline CDR1 SGHTA, CDR2 FQGNSA. CDR3 loop: CASSYQRGQETQYF. The CDR3 DNA reads as TGTGCCAGCAGCTACCAGCGGGGACAAGAGACCCAGTACTTC.

The genes are TRBV28 and TRBJ2-5; weak D call: TRBD2 (5 bases). CDR1 and CDR2 (germline): MDHEN, SYDVKM. This CDR3 contains 11 residues. Trimming took off 11 bases at V and 5 bases at J, with 12 bases between the two ends. The CDR3 protein is CACVGEETQYF. DNA of the CDR3: TGTGCCTGCGTGGGAGAGGAGACCCAGTACTTC.

The sample holds a few counts of this clone. The chain recombines TRBV2 with TRBJ1-5; 10 bases match TRBD1. Germline V CDR1 and CDR2: SNHLY, FYNNEI. This CDR3 spans 14 amino acids. V lost 3 bases to trimming and J lost 7 bases; unmatched junction nucleotides: 3. CDR3 DNA sequence: TGTGCCAGCAGTGATGACAGGGGGCCACAGCCCCAGCATTTT. Amino acids: CASSDDRGPQPQHF.

CDR3 protein: CASSQSVRTKQFF. The DNA of the CDR3 is TGTGCCAGCAGCCAATCGGTGCGGACTAAGCAGTTCTTC. This rearrangement joins TRBV14 to TRBJ2-1, with D perhaps matching TRBD2 (6 bases). With 2 bases removed from V and 11 bases from J, the gap between germline ends came to 13 bases. CDR3 size: 13 residues. Germline CDR1 and CDR2: SGHDN and FVKESK.

This chain joins TRBV6-1 and TRBJ2-2; TRBD2 matches at 7 bases. The CDR3 is 15 residues long. Germline values: CDR1 MNHNS, CDR2 SASEGT. Trimming at V came to 2 bases and at J to 9 bases, leaving 9 bases not matched to a gene. In DNA form, the CDR3 reads TGTGCCAGCAGTGAACAGGGACTACAGGTTCGGGAGCTGTTTTTT. Its translation: CASSEQGLQVRELFF.

The chain is built from TRBV11-2 and TRBJ2-3; D tentatively fits TRBD1 or TRBD2 (5 bases each). From germline, CDR1 is SGHAT and CDR2 FQNNGV. There are 16 residues in the CDR3. V shed 8 bases and J shed 6 bases, with 24 bases lying between them. The CDR3 bases are TGTGCCAGCTCCGAGAAGGGGTATTGGGGCGGGGATACGCAGTATTTT. It specifies CASSEKGYWGGDTQYF.

This clone was counted between two and nine times. In the same sample, other DNA sequences code for this CDR3. The chain recombines TRBV5-1 with TRBJ1-3, with a weak D call TRBD1 (5 bases). The germline gives CDR1 SGHRS, CDR2 YFSETQ. The CDR3 is 13 amino acids. V dropped 7 bases and J dropped 7 bases, with 15 bases sitting between them. The CDR3 protein is CASSGDGRNTIYF. The DNA for the CDR3 is TGCGCCAGCTCCGGGGACGGCCGCAACACCATATATTTT.